What follows are 32 T cell receptor beta chains derived from one specimen sequenced in a study of identical twins. MiXCR was run by TCRdb on the 5' RACE reads, yielding one entry per CDR3 protein. The table lists 690,000 or so distinct CDR3 sequences, 8% to 9% of them singletons. These data were also reused for a study on yellow fever vaccine responses in identical twins.

Sequencing was carried out using PBMCs. The receptors shown here come from a woman aged 18-29 years in good health.

CDR3 sequence (DNA): TGTGCCTGGAGTTGGACAGGGAACACTGAAGCTTTCTTT. This translates into CAWSWTGNTEAFF. The chain has TRBV30 and TRBJ1-1, with 7 bases that match TRBD1. J was trimmed by 1 base and V by 2 bases; bases with no gene match: 1. This CDR3 has 13 amino acids. From germline, CDR1 is GTSNPN and CDR2 SVGIG (reference sequence).

About this clonotype itself: The junction shows a germline mismatch at one end, possibly a read error. The CDR3 spells CSAPPAGSTDTRYF. The DNA for the CDR3 is TGCAGTGCTCCCCCAGCGGGGAGCACAGATACGCGGTATTTT. The chain couples TRBV20-1 to TRBJ2-3, with 7 bases fitting TRBD2. This CDR3 has 14 residues. From germline, CDR1 is DFQATT and CDR2 SNEGSKA (reference sequence).

Only a few counts were recorded for this clonotype. V is TRBV20-1 and J is TRBJ1-4; 9 bases agree with TRBD1. J was trimmed by 8 bases and V by 5 bases; bases with no gene match: 15. CDR3 length: 16 residues. The germline V gene encodes CDR1 DFQATT and CDR2 SNEGSKA (reference sequence). Here the CDR3 reads CSAVGWTGAQGEKLFF. The CDR3 DNA follows: TGCAGTGCTGTAGGTTGGACAGGGGCCCAGGGGGAAAAACTGTTTTTT.

This clonotype has more than one count but fewer than ten. The chain is built from TRBV5-6 and TRBJ2-7; D unresolved. The CDR3 length is 15 residues. Between the trimmed V and J ends, which lost 2 bases and 3 bases, there was a span of 15 bases. The germline V gene encodes CDR1 SGHDT and CDR2 YYEEEE. CDR3 sequence (DNA): TGTGCCAGCAGCTTCTTGGTTGGCACCTTCTACGAGCAGTACTTC. Translated, it gives CASSFLVGTFYEQYF.

The J gene is TRBJ2-5, the V gene TRBV6-1, with D possibly being TRBD2 (6 bases). Germline V gene sequence: CDR1 MNHNS, CDR2 SASEGT. V gave up 5 bases and J gave up 2 bases, with 12 bases separating them. The CDR3 length is 14 residues. CDR3 coding DNA: TGTGCCAGCAGTAATAGGGACTCTCAAGAGACCCAGTACTTC. It yields the protein CASSNRDSQETQYF.

This clonotype appeared many times. The chain combines TRBV28 with TRBJ2-5, with TRBD1 identical over 8 bases. After removal of 4 bases from V and 2 bases from J, the junction contained 9 bases not matched to a gene. The CDR3 totals 16 residues. Per germline, CDR1 MDHEN and CDR2 SYDVKM. The CDR3 DNA reads TGTGCCAGCAGTTCCAGACAGGGGCAGAAACAAGAGACCCAGTACTTC. Translating gives CASSSRQGQKQETQYF.

The CDR3 spells CATSDLGYRNTGELFF. The DNA for the CDR3 is TGTGCCACCAGTGATTTGGGCTATAGGAACACCGGGGAGCTGTTTTTT. The chain joins TRBV24-1 to TRBJ2-2; unclear D gene. Germline CDR1 reads KGHDR; CDR2 reads SFDVKD. This CDR3 is built from 16 residues. Trimming shortened V by 0 bases and J by 1 base, and 8 bases separated the two germline ends.

This clonotype was detected only a few times. The chain uses TRBV5-1 and TRBJ2-3; possibly TRBD2 for D (6 bases). V was pared by 4 bases and J by 8 bases, with 17 bases between. Germline values: CDR1 SGHRS, CDR2 YFSETQ. The CDR3 has 14 residues. The CDR3, as DNA: TGCGCCAGCAGCCGTTCAGAGGTCGGGGGTACGCAGTATTTT. This encodes CASSRSEVGGTQYF.

The sample holds many counts of this clonotype. CDR3 nucleotide sequence: TGCGCCAGCAGCCCTTTCACGGGGGAGGCCTACGAGCAGTACTTC. Encoded protein: CASSPFTGEAYEQYF. V usage is TRBV5-1 and J usage is TRBJ2-7; a possible D gene is TRBD2 (6 bases). V was shortened by 4 bases and J by 2 bases, with 16 bases between the two germline ends. The CDR3 length is 15 residues. Germline CDR1 is SGHRS and CDR2 is YFSETQ. The variable domain in full, completed from reference TRBV5-1 and TRBJ2-7, reads KAGVTQTPRYLIKTRGQQVTLSCSPISGHRSVSWYQQTPGQGLQFLFEYFSETQRNKGNFPGRFSGRQFSNSRSEMNVSTLELGDSALYLCASSPFTGEAYEQYFGPGTRLTVT.

This clonotype came up a few times. The chain couples TRBV2 to TRBJ2-3; unclear D gene. The germline V gene has CDR1 SNHLY and CDR2 FYNNEI. Deletions cut 4 bases from V and 5 bases from J, with 10 bases between. The CDR3 covers 13 residues. The CDR3 reads CASSARPLDTQYF. The CDR3 region has the DNA TGTGCCAGCAGTGCTCGACCACTAGATACGCAGTATTTT. Full variable domain (remainder filled in from reference TRBV2 and TRBJ2-3): EPEVTQTPSHQVTQMGQEVILRCVPISNHLYFYWYRQILGQKVEFLVSFYNNEISEKSEIFDDQFSVERPDGSNFTLKIRSTKLEDSAMYFCASSARPLDTQYFGPGTRLTVL.

This chain uses TRBV9 with TRBJ2-7, with TRBD2 matching 7 bases. Germline CDR1 is SGDLS and CDR2 is YYNGEE. The junction had 9 bases not matched to a gene; V was cut back by 3 bases and J by 0 bases. CDR3 size: 16 residues. As DNA, the CDR3 is TGTGCCAGCAGCGCACGACTAGCCGCGCCCTCCTACGAGCAGTACTTC. Its protein is CASSARLAAPSYEQYF. Combining the CDR3 with reference TRBV9 and TRBJ2-7 gives the whole variable domain DSGVTQTPKHLITATGQRVTLRCSPRSGDLSVYWYQQSLDQGLQFLIQYYNGEERAKGNILERFSAQQFPDLHSELNLSSLELGDSALYFCASSARLAAPSYEQYFGPGTRLTVT.

This clonotype was detected ten times or more. The rearrangement links TRBV3-1 to TRBJ2-7, with D perhaps assigned TRBD1 or TRBD2 (5 bases each). V dropped 3 bases and J dropped 3 bases, with 18 bases sitting between them. The CDR3 is 16 residues long. CDR1 is LGHDT, CDR2 YNNKEL, per germline (reference sequence). In DNA form, the CDR3 reads TGTGCCAGCAGCCATGCCTCGGGGCCCCGTTTCTACGAGCAGTACTTC. It yields the protein CASSHASGPRFYEQYF.

The chain couples TRBV4-2 to TRBJ2-6; 12 positions match TRBD2. V shed 4 bases, J shed 0 bases, and the junction held 13 bases outside the gene matches. This CDR3 has 21 amino acids. From germline, CDR1 is LGHNA and CDR2 YNFKEQ. CDR3 DNA sequence: TGTGCCAGCAGCCCCCGGACAGGAGGACTAGCGGGATACTCTGGGGCCAACGTCCTGACTTTC. Protein sequence: CASSPRTGGLAGYSGANVLTF.

This clonotype showed up many times. The V call is TRBV6-2 or TRBV6-3, the J call TRBJ2-1, with D perhaps TRBD2 (5 bases). This CDR3 has 14 amino acids. V was pared by 6 bases and J by 3 bases, with 12 bases between. Looked up from germline, CDR1 is MNHEY and CDR2 is SVGEGT. The CDR3 DNA reads as TGTGCCAGCAGCCCAACTAGGAACTACAATGAGCAGTTCTTC. Its translation: CASSPTRNYNEQFF.

CDR3 sequence (DNA): TGTGCCATCAGTGAGTCGGACAGGTTGGGGGGACAGCCCCAGCATTTT. Translated, it gives CAISESDRLGGQPQHF. The rearrangement links TRBV10-3 to TRBJ1-5; 7 bases are a match to TRBD1. After removal of 0 bases from V and 7 bases from J, the junction contained 9 bases not matched to a gene. In germline, CDR1 is ENHRY, CDR2 SYGVKD. The CDR3 contains 16 residues.

This clonotype was seen repeatedly, ten times or more. The rearrangement links TRBV2 to TRBJ2-1, with 12 nucleotides matching TRBD2. Germline values: CDR1 SNHLY, CDR2 FYNNEI. CDR3 length: 12 residues. Here the CDR3 DNA reads TGTGCGCGACTAGCGGGAGCGGGTGAGCAGTTCTTC. Amino acid sequence: CARLAGAGEQFF.

This clonotype occurred a few times. The chain combines TRBV19 with TRBJ2-5, with D tentatively TRBD1 or TRBD2 (5 bases each). The CDR3 covers 15 residues. V was shortened by 0 bases and J by 1 base, with 9 bases between the two germline ends. Germline V gene lookup returns CDR1 LNHDA and CDR2 SQIVND (reference sequence). The CDR3 sequence is CASSIDRDGQETQYF. The CDR3 coding sequence is TGTGCCAGTAGTATAGACCGGGACGGCCAAGAGACCCAGTACTTC.

This chain uses TRBV20-1 with TRBJ2-3; 11 positions agree with TRBD2. The germline CDR1 and CDR2 sequences are DFQATT and SNEGSKA (reference sequence). The length of the CDR3 is 14 residues. With 6 bases clipped from V and 9 bases from J, the junction kept 11 bases outside the gene matches. The CDR3 nucleotides are TGCAGTGCCACAAGACTAGCGGGGCCGACGACGCAGTATTTT. Protein: CSATRLAGPTTQYF.

CDR3 DNA: TGTGCCAGCAGTTTAACGATAAGGTCGGGACAGCCACTCTACGAGCAGTACTTC. The encoded protein is CASSLTIRSGQPLYEQYF. The chain carries TRBV27 and TRBJ2-7; 7 nucleotides agree with TRBD1. Germline CDR1 and CDR2: MNHEY and SMNVEV (reference sequence). The J segment lost 3 bases and the V segment lost 2 bases, leaving 16 bases of the junction unmatched. CDR3 length equals 18 residues.

This clonotype was counted at least ten times. The chain is built from TRBV10-3 and TRBJ1-2; D remains unclear. V lost 0 bases and J lost 6, with 5 bases in between. Germline V CDR1 and CDR2: ENHRY, SYGVKD. CDR3 length: 12 amino acids. DNA of the CDR3: TGTGCCATCAGTGAGTCTGGGGATGGCTACACCTTC. Its translation is CAISESGDGYTF.

The table lists this clonotype with a few counts. The chain employs TRBV2 and TRBJ2-2; TRBD2 agrees at 7 bases. The CDR3 is made up of 17 amino acids. Germline assignment: CDR1 SNHLY and CDR2 FYNNEI. V trimming: 7 bases; J trimming: 0 bases; junction bases outside the gene matches: 11. This CDR3 is CASTWGGGRTNTGELFF. The CDR3 DNA is TGTGCCAGCACCTGGGGCGGCGGGAGAACGAACACCGGGGAGCTGTTTTTT. The whole variable domain, remainder taken from reference TRBV2 and TRBJ2-2, is EPEVTQTPSHQVTQMGQEVILRCVPISNHLYFYWYRQILGQKVEFLVSFYNNEISEKSEIFDDQFSVERPDGSNFTLKIRSTKLEDSAMYFCASTWGGGRTNTGELFFGEGSRLTVL.

The rearrangement joins TRBV7-6 to TRBJ2-2, with TRBD2 matching over 13 bases. V lost 2 bases and J lost 6; bases outside the gene matches: 6. Per the germline V gene, CDR1 is SGHVS and CDR2 is FNYEAQ. The CDR3 has 17 amino acids. CDR3 in amino acids: CASSLQTSGGRPGELFF. The CDR3 DNA reads as TGTGCCAGCAGCTTACAGACTAGCGGGGGGCGGCCCGGGGAGCTGTTTTTT. The whole variable domain, filled in from reference TRBV7-6 and TRBJ2-2, reads GAGVSQSPRYKVTKRGQDVALRCDPISGHVSLYWYRQALGQGPEFLTYFNYEAQQDKSGLPNDRFSAERPEGSISTLTIQRTEQRDSAMYRCASSLQTSGGRPGELFFGEGSRLTVL.

The chain uses TRBV5-1 and TRBJ2-3, with a tentative D call TRBD2 (5 bases). CDR3 length: 15 residues. The germline V and J ends were trimmed by 7 bases and 1 base, with 16 bases remaining between them. Germline values: CDR1 SGHRS, CDR2 YFSETQ. CDR3 nucleotides: TGCGCCAGCCGCTCTTGGGGAGCCCGCACAGATACGCAGTATTTT. Translating it yields CASRSWGARTDTQYF. The variable domain in full, with the rest retrieved from reference TRBV5-1 and TRBJ2-3, is KAGVTQTPRYLIKTRGQQVTLSCSPISGHRSVSWYQQTPGQGLQFLFEYFSETQRNKGNFPGRFSGRQFSNSRSEMNVSTLELGDSALYLCASRSWGARTDTQYFGPGTRLTVL.

The chain uses TRBV4-1 and TRBJ1-2; 9 bases fit TRBD1. The CDR3 length is 14 residues. Unmatched junction bases numbered 8, after V lost 4 bases and J lost 8 bases. The germline V gene encodes CDR1 MGHRA and CDR2 YSYEKL. CDR3 in DNA: TGCGCCAGCAGCCTGTGGACAGGGGACAGGGGCTACACCTTC. Translating gives CASSLWTGDRGYTF.

This clonotype showed up just a few times. V usage is TRBV15 and J usage is TRBJ2-1, with 11 bases fitting TRBD2. CDR1 is LNHNV and CDR2 is YYDKDF in the germline V gene (reference sequence). The CDR3 has 16 residues. Trimming at V came to 5 bases and at J to 3 bases, leaving 6 bases not matched to a gene. DNA of the CDR3: TGTGCCACCAGCTTAAGTAGCGGGAGGGTCTACAATGAGCAGTTCTTC. Protein product: CATSLSSGRVYNEQFF. Full variable domain (outside the CDR3, taken from reference TRBV15 and TRBJ2-1): DAMVIQNPRYQVTQFGKPVTLSCSQTLNHNVMYWYQQKSSQAPKLLFHYYDKDFNNEADTPDNFQSRRPNTSFCFLDIRSPGLGDTAMYLCATSLSSGRVYNEQFFGPGTRLTVL.

This clonotype occurred a few times. The chain joins TRBV20-1 to TRBJ2-3, with a weak D call TRBD1 (5 bases). Per germline, CDR1 DFQATT and CDR2 SNEGSKA (reference sequence). The CDR3 is 15 amino acids. Between the trimmed V and J ends, which lost 7 bases and 0 bases, there was a span of 17 bases. CDR3 nucleotide sequence: TGCAGTGGGGATGGGGCCCTAATTAGCACAGATACGCAGTATTTT. Its translation: CSGDGALISTDTQYF.

This chain connects TRBV6-5 to TRBJ2-1; D may be TRBD1 (6 bases). The CDR3 loop spans 13 amino acids. CDR1 is MNHEY and CDR2 is SVGAGI in the germline V gene. Trimming removed 2 bases from V and 10 bases from J, with 12 bases in between. The CDR3: CASSYPGTPEQFF. Written as DNA, the CDR3 is TGTGCCAGCAGTTACCCCGGGACACCGGAGCAGTTCTTC.

There are many counts of this clonotype. J is TRBJ2-5 and V is TRBV6-2 or TRBV6-3, with D unresolved. Germline CDR1 is MNHEY and CDR2 is SVGEGT. The CDR3 sequence is 12 residues long. The germline V and J ends were trimmed by 3 bases and 5 bases, with 7 bases remaining between them. DNA for the CDR3: TGTGCCAGCAGTTATCGTCGGGAGACCCAGTACTTC. Its translation is CASSYRRETQYF.

The chain employs TRBV5-1 and TRBJ2-3; the match to TRBD2 covers 7 bases. V shed 1 base, J shed 0 bases, and the junction held 8 bases outside the gene matches. Germline assignment: CDR1 SGHRS and CDR2 YFSETQ. The CDR3 is 17 amino acids. CDR3 region: CASSLPGGGASTDTQYF. The CDR3 DNA reads TGCGCCAGCAGCTTGCCGGGGGGTGGGGCTAGCACAGATACGCAGTATTTT.

This clonotype was counted at least ten times. The CDR3 DNA is TGCGCCAGCAGCGGGGGACAGGGGCTCTACGAGCAGTACTTC. It translates to CASSGGQGLYEQYF. The chain employs TRBV5-1 and TRBJ2-7, with TRBD1 matching 10 bases. CDR1 and CDR2 (germline): SGHRS, YFSETQ. With 4 bases clipped from V and 3 bases from J, the junction kept 4 bases outside the gene matches. The CDR3 is made up of 14 amino acids.

This clonotype has a count of ten or more. The V call is TRBV29-1, the J call TRBJ2-7; the D gene is possibly TRBD1 (5 bases). Trimming stripped 5 bases from V and 2 bases from J, with 19 bases between. There are 15 residues in the CDR3. The V gene's germline CDR1 is SQVTM and CDR2 ANQGSEA. The CDR3 sequence is CSVPLGQPMPYEQYF. Here the CDR3 DNA reads TGCAGCGTTCCACTGGGGCAGCCCATGCCCTACGAGCAGTACTTC.

There are a few counts of this clonotype. This chain joins TRBV7-2 and TRBJ2-7; TRBD1 is a possible D gene (6 bases). CDR3 size: 14 residues. With 4 bases removed from V and 6 bases from J, the gap between germline ends came to 16 bases. The germline CDR1 and CDR2 sequences are SGHTA and FQGNSA. In DNA form, the CDR3 reads TGTGCCAGCAGCTACAACAGGGTAGGAGGCGAGCAGTACTTC. Protein product: CASSYNRVGGEQYF. Drawing the rest from reference TRBV7-2 and TRBJ2-7, the complete variable domain is GAGVSQSPSNKVTEKGKDVELRCDPISGHTALYWYRQSLGQGLEFLIYFQGNSAPDKSGLPSDRFSAERTGGSVSTLTIQRTQQEDSAVYLCASSYNRVGGEQYFGPGTRLTVT.